The sequence of this T cell receptor beta chain was determined in a study of cytomegalovirus exposure and HLA in healthy donors. Study results and limitations: A later analysis linked a missense DCLRE1C variant to TCR beta V- and J-gene trimming. Of the V segments, some could not be distinguished, including TRBV6-2 and TRBV6-3, and were excluded. Analyses of presence and absence presupposed an approximately uniform sequencing depth across donors.

On this clone itself: No antigen is known for it.

The PCR used 60 Vbeta and 13 Jbeta primers. Generated by immunoSEQ multiplex PCR, the TCRdb table keeps only in-frame clones and is missing some. This sample has about 70,000 clones, with roughly 81% found just once. The CDR3 loop spans 15 amino acids. Germline values: CDR1 MDHEN, CDR2 SYDVKM. Trimming took off 4 bases at V and 3 bases at J, with 12 bases between the two ends. The J gene is TRBJ1-4, the V gene TRBV28; no clear D. The source is a human donor in good health. The sequenced sample was PBMCs. The CDR3 DNA follows: TGTGCCAGCAGTTCCTCCGGGGTGCCTAATGAAAAACTGTTTTTT. Encoded protein: CASSSSGVPNEKLFF. Combining the CDR3 with reference TRBV28 and TRBJ1-4 gives the whole variable domain DVKVTQSSRYLVKRTGEKVFLECVQDMDHENMFWYRQDPGLGLRLIYFSYDVKMKEKGDIPEGYSVSREKKERFSLILESASTNQTSMYLCASSSSGVPNEKLFFGSGTQLSVL.